This T cell receptor (beta chain) was retrieved from a study of beta chain features in type 1 diabetes. Study-level results: Cells expressing TCR highly could be over-represented by cDNA sequencing. Any HLA effect on TCRB rearrangement was left unresolved by small sub-analyses. People with Type 1 diabetes carried modestly yet significantly shorter TCRB CDR3s in all four CD4+ subsets.

A heparinised blood draw that averaged roughly 110 mL was obtained once from each donor. The length of the CDR3 is 17 residues. V trimming: 5 bases; J trimming: 3 bases; junction bases outside the gene matches: 7. Germline values: CDR1 LNHDA, CDR2 SQIVND (reference sequence). Expressed TCRB transcripts were sequenced after all isolated RNA was converted to cDNA. Repertoires were generated with immunoSEQ multiplex PCR, while TCRdb's copy carries only in-frame clones and drops some. This repertoire shows about 14,000 clones, approximately 68% found once; its top ten account for roughly 0.5%. Notes on this clone: As yet, its antigen is unknown.

This chain connects TRBV19 to TRBJ2-2; 12 nucleotides line up with TRBD2. This clonotype was sampled from a woman between 18 and 29 years old with type 1 diabetes. The sample was stem cell memory CD4+ T cells from blood. The CDR3: CASSLTSGGPYTGELFF. CDR3 nucleotides: TGTGCCAGTAGTTTGACTAGCGGGGGACCCTACACCGGGGAGCTGTTTTTT.